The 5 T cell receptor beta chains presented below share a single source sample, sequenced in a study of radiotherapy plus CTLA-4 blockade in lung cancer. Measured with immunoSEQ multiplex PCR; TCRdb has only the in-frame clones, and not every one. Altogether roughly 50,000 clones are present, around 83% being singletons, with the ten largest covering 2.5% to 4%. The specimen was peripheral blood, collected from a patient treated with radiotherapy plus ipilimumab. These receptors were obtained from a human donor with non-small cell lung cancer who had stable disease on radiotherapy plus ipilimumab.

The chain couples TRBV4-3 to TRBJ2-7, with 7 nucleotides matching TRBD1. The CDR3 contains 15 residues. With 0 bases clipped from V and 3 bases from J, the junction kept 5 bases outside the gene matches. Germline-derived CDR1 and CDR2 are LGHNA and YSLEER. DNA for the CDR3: TGCGCCAGCAGCCAAGAAGTGACAGGGTACTACGAGCAGTACTTC. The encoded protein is CASSQEVTGYYEQYF.

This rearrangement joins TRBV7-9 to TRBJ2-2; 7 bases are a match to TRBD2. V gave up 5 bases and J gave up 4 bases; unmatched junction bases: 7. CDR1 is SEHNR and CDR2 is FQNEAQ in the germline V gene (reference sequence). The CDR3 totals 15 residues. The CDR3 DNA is TGTGCCAGCAGCCCCAGATCGGGAGGCACCGGGGAGCTGTTTTTT. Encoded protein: CASSPRSGGTGELFF.

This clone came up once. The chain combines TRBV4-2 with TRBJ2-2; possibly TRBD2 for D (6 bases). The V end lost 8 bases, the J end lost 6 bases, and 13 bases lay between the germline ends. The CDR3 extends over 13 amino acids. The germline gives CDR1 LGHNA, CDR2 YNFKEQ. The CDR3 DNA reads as TGTGCCAGCGAAGGGGAGGTGTCCGGGGAGCTGTTTTTT. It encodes CASEGEVSGELFF.

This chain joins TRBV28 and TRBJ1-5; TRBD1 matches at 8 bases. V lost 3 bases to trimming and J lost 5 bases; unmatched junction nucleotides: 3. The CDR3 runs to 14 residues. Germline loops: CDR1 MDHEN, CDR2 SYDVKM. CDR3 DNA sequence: TGTGCCAGCAGTTTCTACAGGGGGGATCAGCCCCAGCATTTT. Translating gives CASSFYRGDQPQHF.

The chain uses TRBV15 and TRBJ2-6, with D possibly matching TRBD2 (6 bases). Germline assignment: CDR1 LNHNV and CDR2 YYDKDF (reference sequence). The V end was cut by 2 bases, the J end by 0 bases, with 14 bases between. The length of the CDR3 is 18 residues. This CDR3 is CATSRSGTSLSGANVLTF. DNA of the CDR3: TGTGCCACCAGCAGATCAGGGACTTCCCTCTCTGGGGCCAACGTCCTGACTTTC.